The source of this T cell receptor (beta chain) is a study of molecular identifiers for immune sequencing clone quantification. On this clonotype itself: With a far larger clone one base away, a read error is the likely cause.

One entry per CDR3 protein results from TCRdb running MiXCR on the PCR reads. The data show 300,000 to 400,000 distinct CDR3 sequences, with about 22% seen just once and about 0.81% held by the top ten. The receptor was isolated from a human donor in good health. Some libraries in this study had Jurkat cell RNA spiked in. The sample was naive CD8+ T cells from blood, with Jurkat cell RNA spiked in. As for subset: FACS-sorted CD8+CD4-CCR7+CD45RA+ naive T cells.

DNA for the CDR3: TGTGCCAGCAGCTTGGGCCAATACGGGCAGTACTTC. Translated: CASSLGQYGQYF. The rearrangement uses TRBV5-3 and TRBJ2-7; no clear D. TRBV5-3 is flagged as an ORF with uncertain function. This CDR3 comprises 12 residues.